This T cell receptor (beta chain) was sequenced in a study of CD8+ T cells in alopecia areata. This clone was detected only a few times. As for treatment: oral pan-JAK inhibitor, 5-10 mg twice daily. The sequencing template was cDNA reverse transcribed from extracted RNA. The method was immunoSEQ multiplex PCR; TCRdb's version includes in-frame clones alone and lacks a portion of them. The sample yields about 120,000 clones, around 53% seen once. Germline lookup yields CDR1 SQVTM and CDR2 ANQGSEA. The germline V and J ends were trimmed by 6 bases and 5 bases, with 13 bases remaining between them. This CDR3 is built from 12 residues.

This chain joins TRBV29-1 and TRBJ1-2; D is perhaps TRBD1 (5 bases). The sequence was collected from a human donor with alopecia areata. The sequencing used CD4+ T cells sorted from blood, collected at week 4, from a patient treated with tofacitinib. The CDR3 loop is CSVIDPGYGYTF. In nucleotides, the CDR3 is TGCAGCGTCATCGACCCAGGGTATGGCTACACCTTC.